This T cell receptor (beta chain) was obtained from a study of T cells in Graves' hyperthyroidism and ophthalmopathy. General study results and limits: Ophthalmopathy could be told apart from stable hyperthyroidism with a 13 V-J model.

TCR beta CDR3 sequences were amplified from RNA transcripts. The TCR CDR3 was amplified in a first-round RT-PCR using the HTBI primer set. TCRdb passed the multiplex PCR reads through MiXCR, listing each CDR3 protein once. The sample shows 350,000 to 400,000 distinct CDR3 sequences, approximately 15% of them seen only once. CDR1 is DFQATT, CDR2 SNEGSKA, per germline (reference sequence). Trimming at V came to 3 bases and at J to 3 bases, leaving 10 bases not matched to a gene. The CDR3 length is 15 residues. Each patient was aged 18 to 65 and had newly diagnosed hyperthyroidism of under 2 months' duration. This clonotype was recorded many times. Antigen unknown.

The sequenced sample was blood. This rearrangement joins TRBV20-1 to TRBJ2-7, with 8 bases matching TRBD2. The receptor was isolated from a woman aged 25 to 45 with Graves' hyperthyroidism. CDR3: CSASEPGLGVYEQYF. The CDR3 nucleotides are TGCAGTGCTAGCGAGCCGGGACTAGGGGTCTACGAGCAGTACTTC.